Presented here are 24 T cell receptor beta chains from one specimen sequenced in a study of CD8 T cells in ankylosing spondylitis. Their antigen targets remain unknown. TCRdb re-called the 5' RACE reads with MiXCR, one entry per CDR3 protein. The data hold some 800,000 distinct CDR3 sequences, with over 9.5% observed a single time. Study-wide results and limits: Seemingly distinctive of ankylosing spondylitis blood was a TCR beta motif formed by eight highly homologous variants.

Sequencing was performed on blood, either unsorted or a sorted T cell fraction (not recorded which). The receptors stem from a male donor with ankylosing spondylitis.

This chain uses TRBV5-5 with TRBJ1-1, with a possible D match to TRBD1 (5 bases). From germline, CDR1 is SGHKS and CDR2 YYEKEE (reference sequence). This CDR3 is 14 amino acids long. V lost 4 bases, J lost 6 bases, and 16 bases lay in between. CDR3 in amino acids: CASSLLGGTAEAFF. CDR3 nucleotide sequence: TGTGCCAGCAGCCTACTTGGGGGTACGGCTGAAGCTTTCTTT.

This clonotype was detected many times. The rearrangement joins TRBV6-2 or TRBV6-3 to TRBJ2-1; D remains unclear. Per germline, CDR1 MNHEY and CDR2 SVGEGT. Deletions cut 7 bases from V and 2 bases from J, with 9 bases between. The CDR3 length is 13 residues. The CDR3 loop is CASKAGTYNEQFF. CDR3 nucleotide sequence: TGTGCCAGCAAGGCAGGAACCTACAATGAGCAGTTCTTC.

This clonotype has a count of ten or more. This rearrangement joins TRBV29-1 to TRBJ2-7; D could derive from TRBD1 or TRBD2 (5 bases each). The germline V gene encodes CDR1 SQVTM and CDR2 ANQGSEA. The V end lost 6 bases, the J end lost 0 bases, and 12 bases lay between the germline ends. This CDR3 contains 13 residues. Here the CDR3 reads CSVGTVLSYEQYF. In DNA, the CDR3 is TGCAGCGTCGGGACGGTCCTCTCCTACGAGCAGTACTTC.

This clonotype was seen a handful of times. As DNA, the CDR3 is TGCAGCTCAATACAGGACAGAAGGGAGACCCAGTACTTC. Encoded protein: CSSIQDRRETQYF. This chain joins TRBV20-1 and TRBJ2-5, with TRBD1 as a possible D gene (6 bases). Looked up from germline, CDR1 is DFQATT and CDR2 is SNEGSKA (reference sequence). The CDR3 is 13 amino acids.

This clonotype was detected a few times. The chain is built from TRBV30 and TRBJ2-2; maybe TRBD1 (5 bases). Trimming left V 5 bases short and J 6 bases short, with 7 bases between. The CDR3 spans 11 residues. CDR1 and CDR2 from the germline V gene are GTSNPN and SVGIG (reference sequence). This CDR3 reads CAWGQAGELFF. The CDR3 DNA reads as TGTGCCTGGGGACAAGCCGGGGAGCTGTTTTTT.

The sample holds many counts of this clonotype. The J gene is TRBJ2-2, the V gene TRBV10-3, with D unclear. Germline V gene data show CDR1 as ENHRY and CDR2 as SYGVKD. CDR3 length: 15 residues. The V and J ends lost 3 bases and 5 bases respectively, with 13 bases between them. CDR3 in DNA: TGTGCCATCAGTGAAGTAGGGTTGGCAACCGGGGAGCTGTTTTTT. Protein: CAISEVGLATGELFF.

The chain employs TRBV3-1 and TRBJ2-5; unclear D gene. This CDR3 contains 12 residues. CDR1 and CDR2 (germline): LGHDT, YNNKEL (reference sequence). With 8 bases removed from V and 1 base from J, the gap between germline ends came to 8 bases. The DNA for the CDR3 is TGTGCCAGCGAGCGAGGCCAAGAGACCCAGTACTTC. Protein sequence: CASERGQETQYF.

The sample holds a few counts of this clonotype. The genes are TRBV5-1 and TRBJ2-1, with 9 bases matching TRBD2. The V segment lost 5 bases and the J segment 8 bases; nucleotides outside the gene matches: 8. Germline-derived CDR1 and CDR2 are SGHRS and YFSETQ. The CDR3 extends over 14 amino acids. The CDR3 DNA reads TGCGCCAGCAGTAGATCTAGCGGGAATGATGAGCAGTTCTTC. It is translated as CASSRSSGNDEQFF.

This clonotype was seen only a few times. This rearrangement joins TRBV6-5 to TRBJ1-1, with a weak D call TRBD1 (6 bases). The V end lost 2 bases, the J end lost 4 bases, and 14 bases lay between the germline ends. Germline V CDR1 and CDR2: MNHEY, SVGAGI. The CDR3 consists of 15 residues. The CDR3 sequence: CASSYGTLGGTEAFF. CDR3 DNA: TGTGCCAGCAGTTACGGAACGTTAGGGGGCACTGAAGCTTTCTTT.

For this clonotype: With a much larger clone just one base away, this may be a read error. This chain uses TRBV6-6 with TRBJ1-1; no reliable D call. Germline CDR1 MNHNY, CDR2 SVGAGI (reference sequence). The CDR3 contains 12 residues. The V end lost 4 bases, the J end lost 3 bases, and 6 bases lay between the germline ends. The CDR3 DNA follows: TGTGCCAGCAGTTGCGGCTACACTGAAGCTTTCTTT. It yields the protein CASSCGYTEAFF.

The chain's CDR3 is CSVGVEGARYTF. In nucleotides, the CDR3 is TGCAGCGTTGGGGTCGAGGGGGCTCGCTACACCTTC. V and J are TRBV29-1 and TRBJ1-2; TRBD1 matches at 7 bases. The germline CDR1 and CDR2 sequences are SQVTM and ANQGSEA. V lost 4 bases to trimming and J lost 9 bases; unmatched junction nucleotides: 8. The CDR3 loop spans 12 amino acids.

The chain recombines TRBV15 with TRBJ2-1; 8 nucleotides agree with TRBD2. CDR1 and CDR2 from the germline V gene are LNHNV and YYDKDF (reference sequence). J lost 3 bases, V lost 4 bases, and 8 bases had no gene match. This CDR3 is built from 16 residues. CDR3 amino acids: CATSTLIAGFYNEQFF. The CDR3 DNA follows: TGTGCCACCAGCACGCTGATAGCGGGATTCTACAATGAGCAGTTCTTC. The whole variable domain, filled in from reference TRBV15 and TRBJ2-1, reads DAMVIQNPRYQVTQFGKPVTLSCSQTLNHNVMYWYQQKSSQAPKLLFHYYDKDFNNEADTPDNFQSRRPNTSFCFLDIRSPGLGDTAMYLCATSTLIAGFYNEQFFGPGTRLTVL.

J is TRBJ2-3 and V is TRBV4-2; no firm D call. Germline CDR1 is LGHNA and CDR2 is YNFKEQ. V was shortened by 0 bases and J by 1 base, with 11 bases between the two germline ends. The CDR3 has 16 amino acids. The CDR3 here is CASSQDTERGTDTQYF. In DNA form, the CDR3 reads TGTGCCAGCAGCCAAGATACGGAAAGGGGCACAGATACGCAGTATTTT.

In its sample, this clonotype was seen a few times. The chain joins TRBV18 to TRBJ2-5; D uncertain. In germline, CDR1 is KGHSH, CDR2 LQKENI. V was cut by 1 base and J by 2 bases, with 8 bases left in between. The CDR3 is 14 residues long. Here the CDR3 reads CASSPRYRQETQYF. The CDR3 DNA follows: TGTGCCAGCTCACCACGTTACCGACAAGAGACCCAGTACTTC.

This clonotype showed up many times. The chain has TRBV20-1 and TRBJ2-3; TRBD1 matches at 7 bases. The CDR3 has 14 residues. From germline, CDR1 is DFQATT and CDR2 SNEGSKA (reference sequence). Trimming at V came to 0 bases and at J to 1 base, leaving 1 base not matched to a gene. CDR3 in amino acids: CSAREGTGTDTQYF. The DNA for the CDR3 is TGCAGTGCTAGAGAAGGGACAGGCACAGATACGCAGTATTTT.

This clonotype turned up a few times. The chain is built from TRBV5-1 and TRBJ2-1; 7 bases agree with TRBD1. Looked up from germline, CDR1 is SGHRS and CDR2 is YFSETQ. The junction had 5 bases not matched to a gene; V was cut back by 6 bases and J by 2 bases. The CDR3 has 14 residues. CDR3 sequence reads: CASMTGTAYNEQFF. The CDR3 DNA reads TGCGCCAGCATGACCGGGACAGCCTACAATGAGCAGTTCTTC.

The table lists this clonotype with a few counts. The chain is built from TRBV6-1 and TRBJ1-2, with TRBD1 matching over 7 bases. The germline V gene encodes CDR1 MNHNS and CDR2 SASEGT. Losses at the gene ends were 3 bases for V and 3 bases for J; bases not matched to a gene: 7. This CDR3 has 15 residues. The DNA for the CDR3 is TGTGCCAGCAGTGAGTTATTAACAGGGGACTATGGCTACACCTTC. This codes for CASSELLTGDYGYTF.

V usage is TRBV15 and J usage is TRBJ1-5, with D unclear. V was pared by 4 bases and J by 2 bases, with 9 bases between. The CDR3 is 14 amino acids. Germline CDR1 LNHNV, CDR2 YYDKDF (reference sequence). The CDR3 sequence: CATSKFRRNQPQHF. The CDR3 nucleotides are TGTGCCACCAGCAAGTTTAGACGCAATCAGCCCCAGCATTTT.

The table lists this clonotype with a few counts. The J gene is TRBJ2-3, the V gene TRBV6-2 or TRBV6-3; tentatively, D is TRBD1 or TRBD2 (5 bases each). Germline CDR1 reads MNHEY; CDR2 reads SVGEGT. The CDR3 length is 15 residues. With 10 bases removed from V and 4 bases from J, the gap between germline ends came to 21 bases. The chain's CDR3 is CAISLRDLSPDTQYF. CDR3 in DNA: TGTGCCATCTCGCTGAGGGACCTGAGTCCAGATACGCAGTATTTT.

The V and J genes are TRBV5-1 and TRBJ2-7, with 10 bases that match TRBD1. CDR3 length: 14 residues. The V gene's germline CDR1 is SGHRS and CDR2 YFSETQ. V was clipped by 4 bases and J by 4 bases; unmatched bases: 5. As DNA, the CDR3 is TGCGCCAGCAGCGCCGGGACAGGGGATTACGAGCAGTACTTC. Translated: CASSAGTGDYEQYF.

The gene calls are TRBV5-1 and TRBJ2-7, with 7 bases lining up with TRBD1. The germline CDR1 and CDR2 sequences are SGHRS and YFSETQ. The length of the CDR3 is 13 residues. Trimming at V came to 8 bases and at J to 5 bases, leaving 10 bases not matched to a gene. The CDR3 sequence is CASLTGTVHEQYF. DNA for the CDR3: TGCGCCAGTTTGACAGGGACCGTCCACGAGCAGTACTTC.

The rearrangement uses TRBV4-3 and TRBJ2-2; no definite D call. Germline V lookup: CDR1 LGHNA, CDR2 YSLEER. This CDR3 region has 16 residues. V lost 0 bases and J 0 bases, leaving 8 bases between the germline ends. CDR3 DNA: TGCGCCAGCAGCCAAGACCCCTTGTCGAACACCGGGGAGCTGTTTTTT. Amino acids: CASSQDPLSNTGELFF.

This clonotype has just a few counts. The V and J genes are TRBV6-1 and TRBJ1-1; D is unclear. V was shortened by 0 bases and J by 4 bases, with 9 bases between the two germline ends. Germline CDR1 MNHNS, CDR2 SASEGT. The CDR3 has 14 residues. The CDR3 reads CASSEARSFTEAFF. DNA for the CDR3: TGTGCCAGCAGTGAAGCGCGAAGTTTCACTGAAGCTTTCTTT.

There are a few counts of this clonotype. CDR3 bases: TGCGCCAGCAGCCAACTCTCAGTGGCAGATACGCAGTATTTT. Its translation is CASSQLSVADTQYF. J is TRBJ2-3 and V is TRBV4-3; D is unresolved. The CDR3 has 14 amino acids. CDR1 is LGHNA, CDR2 YSLEER, per germline. Deletions cut 2 bases from V and 4 bases from J, with 10 bases between.